This T cell receptor beta chain was identified in a study of blood T cell repertoires in COVID-19. Study background: The study drew acute and convalescent COVID-19 samples from the United States, Italy and Spain.

This CDR3 region has 17 residues. From germline, CDR1 is SGHRS and CDR2 YFSETQ. Trimming stripped 0 bases from V and 1 base from J, with 16 bases between. As handled by the study authors: Researchers report that nucleated cell counts were estimated from reference gene primer amplification. Libraries were prepared by immunoSEQ multiplex PCR; TCRdb keeps only in-frame clonotypes and omits some of them. The DNA was the basis for D and trimming; V, J and clone size are from that table. Of over 70,000 clones listed, 80% were seen once; the top ten hold approximately 21%. Sequences were obtained from peripheral blood. The source of this sequence is a woman aged 80 or older with acute or convalescent COVID-19. The chain uses TRBV5-1 and TRBJ2-5; D may be TRBD2 (6 bases). The CDR3 sequence is CASSLGAAGSGQETQYF. CDR3 nucleotides: TGCGCCAGCAGCTTGGGGGCCGCTGGTAGCGGCCAAGAGACCCAGTACTTC. The complete variable domain, with remaining parts taken from reference TRBV5-1 and TRBJ2-5, reads KAGVTQTPRYLIKTRGQQVTLSCSPISGHRSVSWYQQTPGQGLQFLFEYFSETQRNKGNFPGRFSGRQFSNSRSEMNVSTLELGDSALYLCASSLGAAGSGQETQYFGPGTRLLVL.